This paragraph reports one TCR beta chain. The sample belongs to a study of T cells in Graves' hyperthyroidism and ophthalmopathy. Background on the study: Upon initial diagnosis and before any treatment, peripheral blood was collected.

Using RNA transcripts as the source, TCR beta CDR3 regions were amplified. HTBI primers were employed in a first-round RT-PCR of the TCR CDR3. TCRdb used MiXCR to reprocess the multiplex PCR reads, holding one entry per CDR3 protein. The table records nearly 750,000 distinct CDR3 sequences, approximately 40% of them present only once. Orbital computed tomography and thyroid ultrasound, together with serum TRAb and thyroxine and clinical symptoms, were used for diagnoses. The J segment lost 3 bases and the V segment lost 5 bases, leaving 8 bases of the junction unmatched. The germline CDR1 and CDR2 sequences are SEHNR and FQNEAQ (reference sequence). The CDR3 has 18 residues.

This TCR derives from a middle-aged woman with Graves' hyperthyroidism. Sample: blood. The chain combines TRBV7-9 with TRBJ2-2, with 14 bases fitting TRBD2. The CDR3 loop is CASSPGTSGSFYTGELFF. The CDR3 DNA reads TGTGCCAGCAGCCCCGGGACTAGCGGGAGCTTCTACACCGGGGAGCTGTTTTTT. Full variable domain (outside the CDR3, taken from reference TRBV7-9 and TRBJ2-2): DTGVSQNPRHKITKRGQNVTFRCDPISEHNRLYWYRQTLGQGPEFLTYFQNEAQLEKSRLLSDRFSAERPKGSFSTLEIQRTEQGDSAMYLCASSPGTSGSFYTGELFFGEGSRLTVL.